Below are 2 T cell receptor beta chains sequenced from a single sample in a study of cytomegalovirus exposure and HLA in healthy donors. Assay used: immunoSEQ multiplex PCR; TCRdb lists only in-frame clones, some missing. Altogether about 98,000 clones are present, approximately 84% being singletons, with the ten largest covering 6.3%. What was sequenced was PBMCs. These TCRs come from a man aged 18-30 years in good health and CMV-seropositive.

The V gene is TRBV4-3, the J gene TRBJ1-4; weak D call: TRBD1 (6 bases). The CDR3 has 16 residues. The V gene lost 0 bases and the J gene lost 10 bases, with 18 bases spanning the gap. The germline V gene encodes CDR1 LGHNA and CDR2 YSLEER. The CDR3 region has the DNA TGCGCCAGCAGCCAAGAAGCGCACAGGGTAGAAGGAAAACTGTTTTTT. This sequence encodes CASSQEAHRVEGKLFF.

V gene TRBV4-3 combines with J gene TRBJ1-6; 7 nucleotides match TRBD1. CDR1 is LGHNA and CDR2 is YSLEER in the germline V gene. The V gene end was trimmed by 0 bases and the J gene end by 0 bases; junction bases not matched to a gene: 5. This CDR3 is built from 18 residues. In DNA form, the CDR3 reads TGCGCCAGCAGCCAAGATCACAGGGGATACTCCTATAATTCACCCCTCCACTTT. Protein product: CASSQDHRGYSYNSPLHF.